The source of this T cell receptor beta chain is a study of T-cell reconstitution after alpha-beta-depleted transplantation in children. General study points: Newly generated T cells supplied most T-cell counts and diversity one year post-transplant. Expanded graft clones numbering several hundred reportedly gave rise to alpha-beta T cells about two months after transplant. Surviving recipient T cells and intrathymic progenitors accounted for some patients' high TCRbeta diversity at day 60.

CDR1 SGHNT and CDR2 YYREEE come from the germline V gene (reference sequence). The CDR3 is 14 amino acids. Trimming stripped 4 bases from V and 7 bases from J, with 14 bases between. Concerning this clonotype itself: Its target is not known.

For TCRbeta, the library was prepared with unique molecular identifiers. MiXCR, run by TCRdb on the PCR reads, gives a single entry per CDR3 protein. Altogether 750,000 to 950,000 distinct CDR3 sequences are present, roughly 15% being singletons, with the ten largest covering about 4.6%. The sample here was PBMCs, mostly from graft donor cells, taken 360 days after TCRalphabeta/CD19-depleted stem cell transplant. V usage is TRBV5-4 and J usage is TRBJ2-2, with D perhaps being TRBD1 or TRBD2 (6 bases each). The receptor was derived from a male patient between 10 and 17 years old who had a stem cell transplant for acute lymphoblastic leukemia, so the T cells may come from the graft donor. This CDR3 is CASSPGGGIGELFF. CDR3 nucleotide sequence: TGTGCCAGCAGCCCCGGAGGGGGAATCGGGGAGCTGTTTTTT. The whole variable domain, remainder taken from reference TRBV5-4 and TRBJ2-2, is ETGVTQSPTHLIKTRGQQVTLRCSSQSGHNTVSWYQQALGQGPQFIFQYYREEENGRGNFPPRFSGLQFPNYSSELNVNALELDDSALYLCASSPGGGIGELFFGEGSRLTVL.